This T cell receptor beta chain was captured in a study of blood T cell repertoires in COVID-19. Turning to the study itself: Acute and convalescent COVID-19 samples came from the United States, Italy and Spain.

Between the trimmed V and J ends, which lost 3 bases and 1 base, there was a span of 15 bases. The CDR3 sequence is 16 residues long. The germline V gene has CDR1 MDHEN and CDR2 SYDVKM. TCRdb's table, derived via immunoSEQ multiplex PCR, lists solely in-frame clones and lacks some. The sample holds 250,000 to 350,000 clones; roughly 86% are singletons and the top ten take approximately 7.8%. This clone showed up just a few times. Specimen: peripheral blood. The genes are TRBV28 and TRBJ1-2; D call uncertain. The clonotype originates from a woman between 50 and 59 years old who had recovered from COVID-19. The CDR3 loop reads CASSFNPGNYNYGYTF. The DNA of the CDR3 is TGTGCCAGCAGTTTTAACCCAGGAAATTATAACTATGGCTACACCTTC.